This T cell receptor beta chain was identified in a study of blood T cell repertoires in COVID-19. Looking at the study overall: Samples representing acute and convalescent COVID-19 were sourced from the United States, Italy and Spain. The cDNA or gDNA used as material had been derived from T cells, B-cell-depleted T cells, or PBMCs.

The CDR3 covers 16 residues. Germline values: CDR1 MDHEN, CDR2 SYDVKM. V was pared by 7 bases and J by 8 bases, with 26 bases between. As handled by the study authors: Amplified reference gene primers provided the basis for estimating nucleated cell counts. The table came from immunoSEQ multiplex PCR; TCRdb's copy has only in-frame clones and leaves some out. The V and J calls and the clone size are those of that table, but D and trimming were determined from the DNA. The sample has about 140,000 clones, approximately 83% seen once. The sample was peripheral blood. This chain uses TRBV28 with TRBJ1-2; tentative D call: TRBD1 (6 bases). This sequence was found in a woman aged 55-75 years with acute or convalescent COVID-19. The CDR3 DNA sequence: TGTGCCAGCACTTACCGCGGGGGGGCGCGTTCGGAGGGCTACACCTTC. It specifies CASTYRGGARSEGYTF.